The 14 T cell receptor beta chains listed next were all sequenced from one sample in a study of blood T cell repertoires in COVID-19 (dated by TCRdb to 2020 to 2021). The protocol used for the library was the immunoSEQ multiplex PCR assay. Entries here come from immuneACCESS through TCRdb and include only in-frame sequences with V and J called. Some clones fail to appear in such tables; in the studies checked, an unresolved V gene covers under half of the shortfall, and the cause of the remainder is unknown. The sample table holds 70,000 to 95,000 clones, of which approximately 91% were seen once. Of the sample, approximately 2.8% falls within the top ten clones. The specimen was peripheral blood. The receptor set was obtained from a man in his fifties with COVID-19, enrolled during active disease.

The J gene is TRBJ1-5, the V gene TRBV28; D ambiguous. The CDR3 contains 14 residues. V lost 6 bases to trimming and J lost 4 bases, with 13 bases between them. The germline gives CDR1 MDHEN, CDR2 SYDVKM. The CDR3 sequence is CASRPPTGNQPQHF. DNA of the CDR3: TGTGCCAGCAGGCCCCCGACGGGAAATCAGCCCCAGCATTTT.

V and J are TRBV25-1 and TRBJ1-1; D is perhaps TRBD1 (6 bases). Trimming took 2 bases from V and 4 from J, leaving 14 bases between them. Germline CDR1 and CDR2: MGHDK and SYGVNS. This CDR3 has 15 amino acids. The CDR3 coding sequence is TGTGCCAGCAGTGAAAGCGGCGGCAGGGGCACTGAAGCTTTCTTT. Residues: CASSESGGRGTEAFF.

V gene TRBV4-3 combines with J gene TRBJ2-6, with a weak D call TRBD1 (6 bases). Germline V gives CDR1 LGHNA, CDR2 YSLEER. Trimming took off 0 bases at V and 1 base at J, with 10 bases between the two ends. The CDR3 spans 17 residues. CDR3 DNA: TGCGCCAGCAGCCAAGATCTTGGACAGTCTGGGGCCAACGTCCTGACTTTC. Protein product: CASSQDLGQSGANVLTF.

V usage is TRBV7-2 and J usage is TRBJ2-5, with TRBD2 matching 7 bases. The J segment lost 5 bases and the V segment lost 3 bases, leaving 6 bases of the junction unmatched. The CDR3 is 14 amino acids. Germline CDR1 and CDR2: SGHTA and FQGNSA. CDR3 sequence: CASSFRAGVETQYF. The CDR3 DNA reads as TGTGCCAGCAGCTTCCGGGCGGGAGTGGAGACCCAGTACTTC.

This clone was observed once. The chain joins TRBV6-5 to TRBJ2-1, with a weak D call TRBD2 (5 bases). CDR3 length: 12 amino acids. Looked up from germline, CDR1 is MNHEY and CDR2 is SVGAGI. Trimming shortened V by 9 bases and J by 5 bases, and 11 bases separated the two germline ends. The CDR3 DNA sequence: TGTGCCAGTAGCGACTGGGACAATGAGCAGTTCTTC. It encodes CASSDWDNEQFF.

The chain combines TRBV11-2 with TRBJ2-3, with 9 bases lining up with TRBD2. The V gene end was trimmed by 1 base and the J gene end by 2 bases; junction bases not matched to a gene: 4. This CDR3 has 16 residues. Germline V gene lookup returns CDR1 SGHAT and CDR2 FQNNGV. Written as DNA, the CDR3 is TGTGCCAGCAGCTTAGTAGCGGGAGCCACCACAGATACGCAGTATTTT. Translation gives CASSLVAGATTDTQYF. Full variable domain (missing parts from reference TRBV11-2 and TRBJ2-3): EAGVAQSPRYKIIEKRQSVAFWCNPISGHATLYWYQQILGQGPKLLIQFQNNGVVDDSQLPKDRFSAERLKGVDSTLKIQPAKLEDSAVYLCASSLVAGATTDTQYFGPGTRLTVL.

The chain employs TRBV14 and TRBJ1-1; no reliable D call. The germline V and J ends were trimmed by 0 bases and 4 bases, with 12 bases remaining between them. Looked up from germline, CDR1 is SGHDN and CDR2 is FVKESK. The CDR3 is 15 residues long. The CDR3 region has the DNA TGTGCCAGCAGCCAAGATCTAACGCGTATCACTGAAGCTTTCTTT. This gives the protein CASSQDLTRITEAFF.

The chain has TRBV6-1 and TRBJ1-1, with 7 bases matching TRBD1. The CDR3 length is 15 residues. Germline V CDR1 and CDR2: MNHNS, SASEGT. Losses at the gene ends were 2 bases for V and 4 bases for J; bases not matched to a gene: 7. In DNA, the CDR3 is TGTGCCAGCAGTGAACTACAGGGGCCGAGCACTGAAGCTTTCTTT. It is translated as CASSELQGPSTEAFF.

This clone turned up a few times. The sample has other DNA sequences that encode this CDR3 too. The chain has TRBV12-3 or TRBV12-4 and TRBJ1-6; a weak D match, TRBD1 (5 bases). Trimming cost V 5 bases and J 6 bases, with 8 bases left between them. There are 13 residues in the CDR3. In DNA form, the CDR3 reads TGTGCCAGCAGTCCCGACAGTAATTCACCCCTCCACTTT. Encoded protein: CASSPDSNSPLHF.

This clone was observed a handful of times. This chain links TRBV24-1 with TRBJ2-1; the D is unclear. The V end lost 4 bases, the J end lost 12 bases, and 6 bases lay between the germline ends. This CDR3 is 10 amino acids long. The germline gives CDR1 KGHDR, CDR2 SFDVKD. CDR3 sequence (DNA): TGTGCCACCAGTGACCCACTGCAGTTCTTC. It encodes CATSDPLQFF.

The rearrangement uses TRBV2 and TRBJ2-3; 13 bases fit TRBD2. CDR3 length: 15 amino acids. Trimming cost V 7 bases and J 3 bases; bases outside gene matches: 4. Germline V gene sequence: CDR1 SNHLY, CDR2 FYNNEI. The CDR3 spells CASKLAGGRTDTQYF. For the CDR3, the DNA is TGTGCCAGCAAACTAGCGGGAGGGAGGACAGATACGCAGTATTTT. Together with reference TRBV2 and TRBJ2-3, the CDR3 gives the full variable domain: EPEVTQTPSHQVTQMGQEVILRCVPISNHLYFYWYRQILGQKVEFLVSFYNNEISEKSEIFDDQFSVERPDGSNFTLKIRSTKLEDSAMYFCASKLAGGRTDTQYFGPGTRLTVL.

This clone was seen once. The rearrangement uses TRBV6-5 and TRBJ2-2; 9 nucleotides line up with TRBD2. The CDR3 covers 15 residues. The J segment lost 8 bases and the V segment lost 8 bases, leaving 12 bases of the junction unmatched. In germline, CDR1 is MNHEY, CDR2 SVGAGI. The CDR3 region has the DNA TGTGCCAGCTGCGGTAGCGGGAGTTGGTCGGGGGAGCTGTTTTTT. Amino acids: CASCGSGSWSGELFF.

The chain combines TRBV4-3 with TRBJ2-1; 9 bases are shared with TRBD1. J was trimmed by 4 bases and V by 1 base; bases with no gene match: 2. This CDR3 contains 15 residues. Germline values: CDR1 LGHNA, CDR2 YSLEER. CDR3 sequence: CASSQADRGYNEQFF. The CDR3 DNA is TGCGCCAGCAGCCAAGCGGACAGGGGATACAATGAGCAGTTCTTC.

This chain uses TRBV9 with TRBJ2-7; 11 bases are a match to TRBD2. The CDR3 runs to 16 residues. From germline, CDR1 is SGDLS and CDR2 YYNGEE. V shed 4 bases and J 6 bases; nucleotides not matched to a gene: 12. The DNA of the CDR3 is TGTGCCAGCAGCCCTTCTAGAGCTAGCGGGAGGACCGAGCAGTACTTC. It codes for CASSPSRASGRTEQYF.